In this sample, the clone carrying this T cell receptor beta chain turned up a few times. Its antigen is as yet unknown. CD4 T cells were positively selected, then CD8 T cells from the CD4-negative fraction. This record belongs to a study of naive and memory T cell subsets. There are 15 residues in the CDR3. The V and J ends lost 0 bases and 5 bases respectively, with 11 bases between them. CDR1 LGHNT and CDR2 FRNRAP come from the germline V gene. Study-level points and caveats: Especially in CD8 cells, naive repertoires contained a few larger clonotypes, possibly CD45RA-re-expressing memory cells. From naive to CM, EM and EMRA, diversity decreased and Gini increased. Over 90% of naive TCR sequences appeared only once, unlike memory subsets.

Two oligonucleotides, mixed equimolar, formed the beta constant-region primer covering TRBC1 and TRBC2. Nested alpha and beta constant-region primers with the SP2 primer drove four PCR rounds on ligated cDNA. Ligation attached a single-stranded oligonucleotide with a 12-nucleotide UMI and the SP2 primer to the cDNA 3' end. One entry per CDR3 protein, called by TCRdb with MiXCR from the UMI-ligation and nested PCR reads. Altogether under 150,000 distinct CDR3 sequences are present, 15% to 25% being singletons, with the ten largest covering 0.6% to 0.7%. Sequencing was performed on naive CD8+ T cells from blood. This clonotype originated in a human donor in good health. The V and J genes are TRBV12-5 and TRBJ2-1; D perhaps matches TRBD2 (6 bases). CDR3 in amino acids: CASGLVLALNNEQFF. In nucleotides, the CDR3 is TGTGCTAGTGGTTTGGTTCTAGCGCTGAACAATGAGCAGTTCTTC.